The entry below gives a single TCR beta chain sequence along with its context. Antigen specificity is unknown. The CDR3 length is 15 residues. V gave up 6 bases and J gave up 1 base; unmatched junction bases: 5. The germline CDR1 and CDR2 sequences are SGHVS and FQNEAQ. Profiled with immunoSEQ multiplex PCR; TCRdb holds only in-frame clones, not every one. Of roughly 120,000 clones listed, about 83% are singletons. The entry originates in a study of cytomegalovirus exposure and HLA in healthy donors. Findings of the study overall: One later analysis, an examination of the roughly 130 validation repertoires, found that first-cohort TCR clusters tended to co-occur in them. Through in vitro validation, three CMV-associated chains were shown to be specific for CMV antigens. Reports credit the classifier with highly specific, highly sensitive diagnosis of cytomegalovirus status.

The chain employs TRBV7-8 and TRBJ2-2, with TRBD2 identical over 7 bases. The sequence was obtained from a man younger than 30 in good health and CMV-seronegative. The sequencing input was PBMCs. The CDR3 reads CASRRGGENTGELFF. In DNA, the CDR3 is TGTGCCAGCAGGCGCGGGGGAGAGAACACCGGGGAGCTGTTTTTT.